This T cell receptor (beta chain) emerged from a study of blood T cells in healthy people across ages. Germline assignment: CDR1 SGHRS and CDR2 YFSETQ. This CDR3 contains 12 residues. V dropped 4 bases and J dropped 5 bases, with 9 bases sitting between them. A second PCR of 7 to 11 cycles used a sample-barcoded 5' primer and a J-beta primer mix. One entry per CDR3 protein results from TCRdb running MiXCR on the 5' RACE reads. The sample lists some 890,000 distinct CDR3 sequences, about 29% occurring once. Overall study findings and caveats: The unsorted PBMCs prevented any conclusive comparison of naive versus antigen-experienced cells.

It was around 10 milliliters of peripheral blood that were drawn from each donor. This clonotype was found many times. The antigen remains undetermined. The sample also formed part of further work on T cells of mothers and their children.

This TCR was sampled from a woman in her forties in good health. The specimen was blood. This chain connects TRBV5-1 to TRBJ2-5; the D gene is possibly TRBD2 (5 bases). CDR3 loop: CASSPGIETQYF. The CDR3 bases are TGCGCCAGCAGCCCGGGGATTGAGACCCAGTACTTC.